These 19 T cell receptor beta chains share one sample of origin, sequenced in a study of blood T cell repertoires in COVID-19. TCRdb keeps only in-frame clones here, not all; method: immunoSEQ multiplex PCR. The sample lists about 170,000 clones; about four fifths were seen once. Sequenced sample: peripheral blood. The receptors were gathered from a woman of 80 years or more with acute or convalescent COVID-19.

This chain links TRBV30 with TRBJ2-3; D perhaps matches TRBD2 (5 bases). This CDR3 is built from 13 residues. Germline V CDR1 and CDR2: GTSNPN, SVGIG (reference sequence). The V end was cut by 8 bases, the J end by 4 bases, with 16 bases between. CDR3: CAGSGVTSDTQYF. The CDR3, as DNA: TGTGCCGGCTCCGGGGTCACCTCAGATACGCAGTATTTT.

In its sample, this clone was seen once. This chain links TRBV7-9 with TRBJ1-5; a possible D gene is TRBD1 (5 bases). Germline V gene sequence: CDR1 SEHNR, CDR2 FQNEAQ (reference sequence). This CDR3 is 13 amino acids long. V lost 1 base and J lost 6, with 7 bases in between. The CDR3, as DNA: TGTGCCAGCAGCTTAGGGGGGGGTCAGCCCCAGCATTTT. Amino acids: CASSLGGGQPQHF.

This chain links TRBV7-2 with TRBJ1-1; no reliable D call. Trimming took off 3 bases at V and 4 bases at J, with 12 bases between the two ends. The CDR3 contains 14 residues. Germline values: CDR1 SGHTA, CDR2 FQGNSA. The CDR3 DNA sequence: TGTGCCAGCAGCTTTAAGGCGGGTGGCACTGAAGCTTTCTTT. Its translation: CASSFKAGGTEAFF.

The rearrangement uses TRBV18 and TRBJ1-6; 10 positions agree with TRBD1. There are 17 residues in the CDR3. V shed 0 bases and J 7 bases; nucleotides not matched to a gene: 6. Germline CDR1 is KGHSH and CDR2 is LQKENI. The CDR3 reads CASSPPPRQGANSPLHF. The DNA of the CDR3 is TGTGCCAGCTCACCACCCCCGCGACAGGGGGCGAATTCACCCCTCCACTTT.

This sequence joins TRBV7-2 and TRBJ2-1; 7 bases agree with TRBD2. The CDR3 has 14 amino acids. Trimming took 0 bases from V and 5 from J; bases not matched to a gene: 1. Germline V gene data show CDR1 as SGHTA and CDR2 as FQGNSA. CDR3 nucleotide sequence: TGTGCCAGCAGCTTAGCGGGAGGGCACAATGAGCAGTTCTTC. Protein sequence: CASSLAGGHNEQFF.

The genes are TRBV28 and TRBJ2-3, with D hard to call. V was pared by 2 bases and J by 4 bases, with 4 bases between. CDR1 and CDR2 (germline): MDHEN, SYDVKM. CDR3 length: 12 amino acids. Written as DNA, the CDR3 is TGTGCCAGCAGTTTAGTCGCAGATACGCAGTATTTT. Protein product: CASSLVADTQYF.

The genes are TRBV4-1 and TRBJ1-3; the D is unclear. The CDR3 runs to 14 residues. V was trimmed by 6 bases and J by 3 bases, leaving 12 bases between them. CDR1 and CDR2 (germline): MGHRA, YSYEKL. The CDR3 is CASSIEAGGNTIYF. DNA for the CDR3: TGCGCCAGCAGTATTGAGGCTGGTGGAAACACCATATATTTT.

This clone was seen just once. V and J are TRBV6-1 and TRBJ2-2; possible D gene TRBD1, 5 bases. The CDR3 has 14 amino acids. Germline V gives CDR1 MNHNS, CDR2 SASEGT. V lost 3 bases and J 1 base, leaving 6 bases between the germline ends. The CDR3 nucleotides are TGTGCCAGCAGTGACGGACAGAACACCGGGGAGCTGTTTTTT. The encoded protein is CASSDGQNTGELFF.

The rearrangement links TRBV19 to TRBJ2-2; D is possibly TRBD2 (7 bases). This CDR3 spans 14 amino acids. Trimming took 5 bases from V and 6 from J, leaving 13 bases between them. In germline, CDR1 is LNHDA, CDR2 SQIVND (reference sequence). DNA of the CDR3: TGTGCCAGTAGTGAGGGGGGGTTCCCCGGGGAGCTGTTTTTT. This translates into CASSEGGFPGELFF.

The rearrangement uses TRBV5-1 and TRBJ1-2; D not resolved. In germline, CDR1 is SGHRS, CDR2 YFSETQ. The V and J ends lost 2 bases and 5 bases respectively, with 7 bases between them. The CDR3 runs 12 residues. This CDR3 is CASSLDNYGYTF. In DNA, the CDR3 is TGCGCCAGCAGCTTAGACAATTATGGCTACACCTTC.

This clone was recorded once. J is TRBJ2-5 and V is TRBV25-1; possibly TRBD1 for D (6 bases). Germline V gene data show CDR1 as MGHDK and CDR2 as SYGVNS. There are 15 residues in the CDR3. V was clipped by 3 bases and J by 2 bases, with 13 bases between them. The CDR3 loop reads CASSDLRDTQETQYF. CDR3 coding DNA: TGTGCCAGCAGTGACCTCCGGGACACGCAAGAGACCCAGTACTTC.

The rearrangement joins TRBV7-2 to TRBJ1-4; possibly TRBD1 for D (5 bases). CDR3 length equals 16 residues. V shed 1 base and J shed 5 bases, with 14 bases lying between them. Germline CDR1 reads SGHTA; CDR2 reads FQGNSA. CDR3 nucleotide sequence: TGTGCCAGCAGCTTAGTCCCAGGGTTGTGGAATGAAAAACTGTTTTTT. It yields the protein CASSLVPGLWNEKLFF. Looking up the rest from reference TRBV7-2 and TRBJ1-4 gives the full variable domain: GAGVSQSPSNKVTEKGKDVELRCDPISGHTALYWYRQSLGQGLEFLIYFQGNSAPDKSGLPSDRFSAERTGGSVSTLTIQRTQQEDSAVYLCASSLVPGLWNEKLFFGSGTQLSVL.

This chain joins TRBV5-5 and TRBJ2-3, with 8 bases aligning to TRBD1. The ends lost 4 bases at V and 4 bases at J; junction bases unmatched: 8. CDR1 and CDR2 (germline): SGHKS, YYEKEE (reference sequence). The CDR3 runs to 15 residues. The chain's CDR3 is CASSQLTGAADTQYF. CDR3 sequence (DNA): TGTGCCAGCAGCCAGTTGACAGGGGCGGCAGATACGCAGTATTTT.

CDR3 amino acids: CASSGQREGRNEQFF. CDR3 nucleotides: TGTGCCAGCAGCGGTCAGCGGGAGGGCCGCAATGAGCAGTTCTTC. The chain uses TRBV9 and TRBJ2-1, with 10 nucleotides matching TRBD2. The CDR3 totals 15 residues. The ends lost 3 bases at V and 6 bases at J; junction bases unmatched: 6. Germline V gene lookup returns CDR1 SGDLS and CDR2 YYNGEE.

This chain links TRBV27 with TRBJ1-2; no clear D. V was shortened by 6 bases and J by 7 bases, with 9 bases between the two germline ends. The CDR3 loop spans 11 amino acids. Germline loops: CDR1 MNHEY, CDR2 SMNVEV (reference sequence). CDR3 protein: CASSHLGGYTF. DNA for the CDR3: TGTGCCAGCAGCCACCTCGGTGGCTACACCTTC.

Written as DNA, the CDR3 is TGTGCCAGCAGTTACTCTCCACTGAACACCGGGGAGCTGTTTTTT. As protein: CASSYSPLNTGELFF. This chain connects TRBV6-2 or TRBV6-3 to TRBJ2-2, with D unclear. The CDR3 is 15 amino acids. Germline assignment: CDR1 MNHEY and CDR2 SVGEGT. The V end was cut by 0 bases, the J end by 1 base, with 6 bases between.

The gene calls are TRBV27 and TRBJ1-6, with a possible D match to TRBD1 (6 bases). The germline V gene has CDR1 MNHEY and CDR2 SMNVEV (reference sequence). Trimming removed 6 bases from V and 7 bases from J, with 10 bases in between. CDR3 length equals 13 residues. CDR3 bases: TGTGCCAGCAGATGGACAGAGAATTCACCCCTCCACTTT. It yields the protein CASRWTENSPLHF.

The chain is built from TRBV5-6 and TRBJ1-5; 8 bases map to TRBD1. V lost 4 bases and J lost 2; bases outside the gene matches: 5. Germline V gene sequence: CDR1 SGHDT, CDR2 YYEEEE. CDR3 size: 15 residues. The DNA of the CDR3 is TGTGCCAGCAGCCATACAGGGGGGGGCAATCAGCCCCAGCATTTT. This encodes CASSHTGGGNQPQHF.

The chain is built from TRBV11-2 and TRBJ1-3, with 7 nucleotides matching TRBD1. The CDR3 extends over 18 amino acids. The V gene's germline CDR1 is SGHAT and CDR2 FQNNGV. With 4 bases clipped from V and 0 bases from J, the junction kept 12 bases outside the gene matches. CDR3 sequence reads: CASSSSGTASLSGNTIYF. For the CDR3, the DNA is TGTGCCAGCAGCTCGTCCGGGACAGCATCACTCTCTGGAAACACCATATATTTT. Based on the CDR3 plus reference TRBV11-2 and TRBJ1-3, the full variable domain is EAGVAQSPRYKIIEKRQSVAFWCNPISGHATLYWYQQILGQGPKLLIQFQNNGVVDDSQLPKDRFSAERLKGVDSTLKIQPAKLEDSAVYLCASSSSGTASLSGNTIYFGEGSWLTVV.